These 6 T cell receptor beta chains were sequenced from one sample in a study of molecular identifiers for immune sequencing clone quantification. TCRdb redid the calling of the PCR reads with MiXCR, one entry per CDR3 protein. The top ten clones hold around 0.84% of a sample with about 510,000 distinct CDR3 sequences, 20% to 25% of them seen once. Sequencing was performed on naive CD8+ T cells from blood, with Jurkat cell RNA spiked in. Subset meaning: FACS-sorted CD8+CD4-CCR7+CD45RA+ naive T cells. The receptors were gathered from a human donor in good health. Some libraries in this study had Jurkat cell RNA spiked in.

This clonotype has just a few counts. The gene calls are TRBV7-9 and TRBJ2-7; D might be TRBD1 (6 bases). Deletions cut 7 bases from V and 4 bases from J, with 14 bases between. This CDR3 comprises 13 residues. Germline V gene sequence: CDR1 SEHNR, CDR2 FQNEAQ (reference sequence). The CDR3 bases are TGTGCCAGCACCCTAGTAGGGGGATACGAGCAGTACTTC. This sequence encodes CASTLVGGYEQYF.

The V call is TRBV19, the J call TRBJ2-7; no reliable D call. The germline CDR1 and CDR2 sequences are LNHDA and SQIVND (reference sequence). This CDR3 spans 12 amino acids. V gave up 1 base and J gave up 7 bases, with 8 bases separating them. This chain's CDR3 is CASSIVGGEQYF. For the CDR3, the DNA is TGTGCCAGTAGTATAGTCGGTGGAGAGCAGTACTTC.

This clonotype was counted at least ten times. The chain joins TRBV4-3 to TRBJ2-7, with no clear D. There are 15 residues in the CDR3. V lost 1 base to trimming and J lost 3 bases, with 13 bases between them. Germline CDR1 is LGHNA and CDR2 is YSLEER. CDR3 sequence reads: CASSQGLTHLYEQYF. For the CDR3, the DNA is TGCGCCAGCAGCCAAGGGCTGACCCATCTCTACGAGCAGTACTTC.

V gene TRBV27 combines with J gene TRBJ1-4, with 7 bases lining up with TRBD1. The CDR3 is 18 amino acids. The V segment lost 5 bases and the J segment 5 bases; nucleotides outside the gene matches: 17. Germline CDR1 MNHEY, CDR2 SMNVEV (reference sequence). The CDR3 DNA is TGTGCCAGCAGTCGCGGGACAGTTGGGGGGGGGGTCAATGAAAAACTGTTTTTT. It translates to CASSRGTVGGGVNEKLFF.

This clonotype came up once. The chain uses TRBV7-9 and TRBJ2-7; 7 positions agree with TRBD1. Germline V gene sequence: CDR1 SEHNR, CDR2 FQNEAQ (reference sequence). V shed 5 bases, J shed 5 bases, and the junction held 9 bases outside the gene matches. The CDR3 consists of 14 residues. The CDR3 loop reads CASSDYRGPDEQYF. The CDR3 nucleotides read TGTGCCAGCAGCGATTACAGGGGTCCCGACGAGCAGTACTTC.

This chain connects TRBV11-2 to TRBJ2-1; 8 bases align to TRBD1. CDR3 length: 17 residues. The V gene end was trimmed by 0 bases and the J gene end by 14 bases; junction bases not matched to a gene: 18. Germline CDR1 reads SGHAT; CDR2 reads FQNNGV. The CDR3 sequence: CASSLDTPGQGYGRKFF. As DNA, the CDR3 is TGTGCCAGCAGCTTAGATACCCCCGGACAGGGATACGGGCGTAAGTTCTTC.